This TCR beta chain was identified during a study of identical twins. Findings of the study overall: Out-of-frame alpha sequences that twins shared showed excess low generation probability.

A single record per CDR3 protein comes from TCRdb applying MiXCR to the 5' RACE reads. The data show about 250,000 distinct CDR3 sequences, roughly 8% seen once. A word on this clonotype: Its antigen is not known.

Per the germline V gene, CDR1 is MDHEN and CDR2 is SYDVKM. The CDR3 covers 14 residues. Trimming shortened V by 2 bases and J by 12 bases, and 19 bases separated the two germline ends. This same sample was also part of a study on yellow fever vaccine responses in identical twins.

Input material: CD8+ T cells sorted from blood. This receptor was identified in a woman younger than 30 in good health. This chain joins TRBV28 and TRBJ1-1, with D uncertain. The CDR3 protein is CASSLIGPLTRTFF. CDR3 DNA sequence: TGTGCCAGCAGTTTAATAGGACCCCTGACAAGAACTTTCTTT.